The 4 T cell receptor beta chains listed next were all sequenced from one sample in a study of cytomegalovirus exposure and HLA in healthy donors. Both 60 Vbeta primers and 13 Jbeta primers went into the PCR. TCRdb's table, derived via immunoSEQ multiplex PCR, lists solely in-frame clones and lacks some. The repertoire has about 100,000 clones, approximately 76% of them found once; the top ten carry 19%. Sequenced material: PBMCs. The receptors originated from a woman aged 55-75 years in good health and CMV-seropositive.

The chain employs TRBV10-3 and TRBJ2-1, with D perhaps TRBD1 (6 bases). This CDR3 contains 11 residues. Germline values: CDR1 ENHRY, CDR2 SYGVKD. V was pared by 8 bases and J by 7 bases, with 9 bases between. CDR3 in DNA: TGTGCCATCGGTAGGGGGAATGAGCAGTTCTTC. This gives the protein CAIGRGNEQFF.

This clone has just one count. The chain uses TRBV13 and TRBJ2-3, with 7 bases aligning to TRBD2. The germline gives CDR1 PRHDT, CDR2 FYEKMQ (reference sequence). Trimming took 5 bases from V and 0 from J; bases not matched to a gene: 11. This CDR3 comprises 17 residues. CDR3 in amino acids: CASSPPRSGVSTDTQYF. In DNA form, the CDR3 reads TGTGCCAGCAGCCCTCCGAGAAGCGGGGTGAGCACAGATACGCAGTATTTT.

This chain uses TRBV29-1 with TRBJ2-7; 10 nucleotides match TRBD2. CDR3 length equals 14 residues. CDR1 is SQVTM, CDR2 ANQGSEA, per germline. The V segment lost 3 bases and the J segment 0 bases; nucleotides outside the gene matches: 2. The CDR3 is CSVEGLANSYEQYF. CDR3 sequence (DNA): TGCAGCGTTGAGGGACTAGCGAACTCCTACGAGCAGTACTTC.

This chain joins TRBV15 and TRBJ2-7; the match to TRBD1 covers 7 bases. Losses at the gene ends were 1 base for V and 4 bases for J; bases not matched to a gene: 7. CDR1 and CDR2 from the germline V gene are LNHNV and YYDKDF (reference sequence). This CDR3 region has 15 residues. The CDR3 DNA is TGTGCCACCAGCAGAGTCCAGGGGGTAGGGTACGAGCAGTACTTC. This encodes CATSRVQGVGYEQYF.